A single sample gave rise to the 6 T cell receptor beta chains below, sequenced in a study of monozygotic twins with inflammatory bowel disease. With the 5' RACE reads reprocessed, TCRdb shows one record per CDR3 protein and no DNA. This specimen shows 80,000 or so distinct CDR3 sequences; the ten leading clones hold around 7%. Sequencing input: blood. The receptors come from a human donor with ulcerative colitis or Crohn's disease, or a healthy co-twin of an affected twin (not recorded which).

The chain is built from TRBV3-1 and TRBJ1-1. CDR3 length: 12 residues. Per germline, CDR1 LGHDT and CDR2 YNNKEL (reference sequence). CDR3 sequence reads: CASSLLNTEAFF. Full variable domain (rest looked up from reference TRBV3-1 and TRBJ1-1): DTAVSQTPKYLVTQMGNDKSIKCEQNLGHDTMYWYKQDSKKFLKIMFSYNNKELIINETVPNRFSPKSPDKAHLNLHINSLELGDSAVYFCASSLLNTEAFFGQGTRLTVV.

The chain links TRBV7-2 to TRBJ2-7; the D call from TCRdb, TRBD1, cannot be confirmed without DNA. The CDR3 has 12 amino acids. The germline gives CDR1 SGHTA, CDR2 FQGNSA. CDR3 region: CAGSFDRDKQYF.

The chain has TRBV5-1 and TRBJ2-7; TCRdb designates TRBD2, a call that cannot be tested without DNA. Germline CDR1 is SGHRS and CDR2 is YFSETQ. The CDR3 is made up of 15 amino acids. CDR3 protein: CASSLNWGPPGEQYF.

This sequence joins TRBV6-2 or TRBV6-3 and TRBJ1-1. Germline CDR1 reads MNHEY; CDR2 reads SVGEGT. The CDR3 spans 14 residues. This CDR3 is CASSYGRLNTEAFF.

The genes are TRBV20-1 and TRBJ2-7; TCRdb designates TRBD1, a call that cannot be tested without DNA. The CDR3 loop spans 14 amino acids. Germline V gene sequence: CDR1 DFQATT, CDR2 SNEGSKA (reference sequence). CDR3 sequence: CSASRDGSIYEQYF.

V gene TRBV5-1 combines with J gene TRBJ2-5. Germline V gives CDR1 SGHRS, CDR2 YFSETQ. The CDR3 is 14 residues long. CDR3 protein: CASSFTRGGETQYF.